One sample yielded the 32 T cell receptor beta chains listed below, sequenced in a study of blood T cell repertoires in COVID-19 (dated by TCRdb to 2018 to 2021). The library was produced with the immunoSEQ multiplex PCR assay. Not all clones reach the TCRdb copy of this immuneACCESS table, which keeps in-frame sequences only. Checked studies attribute under half of the gap to unresolved V genes and leave the rest unexplained. Recorded for this sample are 220,000 or so clones; roughly 80% of them occurred a single time. The ten largest account for under 8.5% of the sample. Sequencing was carried out using peripheral blood. The receptors were gathered from a woman of 80 years or more with COVID-19, enrolled during active disease.

V is TRBV6-6 and J is TRBJ1-5; TRBD1 matches at 7 bases. The V gene end was trimmed by 5 bases and the J gene end by 0 bases; junction bases not matched to a gene: 10. The CDR3 loop spans 17 amino acids. The germline V gene encodes CDR1 MNHNY and CDR2 SVGAGI (reference sequence). The CDR3 region is CASSPTGAHYSNQPQHF. In DNA, the CDR3 is TGTGCCAGCAGTCCCACAGGGGCCCACTATAGCAATCAGCCCCAGCATTTT.

The genes are TRBV2 and TRBJ2-2, with TRBD2 identical over 8 bases. Germline CDR1 and CDR2: SNHLY and FYNNEI. Unmatched junction bases numbered 4, after V lost 0 bases and J lost 7 bases. CDR3 size: 15 residues. Written as DNA, the CDR3 is TGTGCCAGCAGTGAAGCCGGGACTAGGGGCGGGGAGCTGTTTTTT. Encoded protein: CASSEAGTRGGELFF.

V usage is TRBV7-3 and J usage is TRBJ2-3; a weak D match, TRBD2 (6 bases). This CDR3 spans 16 amino acids. Germline V lookup: CDR1 SGHTA, CDR2 FQGTGA. With 2 bases removed from V and 0 bases from J, the gap between germline ends came to 12 bases. This chain's CDR3 is CASSLGSGTSTDTQYF. The DNA for the CDR3 is TGTGCCAGCAGCTTAGGTAGCGGAACTAGCACAGATACGCAGTATTTT.

The rearrangement links TRBV27 to TRBJ2-3; tentative D call: TRBD2 (6 bases). Trimming cost V 3 bases and J 0 bases, with 13 bases left between them. This CDR3 region has 16 residues. Germline CDR1 reads MNHEY; CDR2 reads SMNVEV (reference sequence). The CDR3 region is CASSFSGLISTDTQYF. The CDR3 region has the DNA TGTGCCAGCAGTTTCTCGGGACTCATCAGCACAGATACGCAGTATTTT.

The V and J genes are TRBV19 and TRBJ1-5, with D perhaps matching TRBD1 (5 bases). V lost 10 bases to trimming and J lost 2 bases, with 9 bases between them. The CDR3 length is 12 residues. The V gene's germline CDR1 is LNHDA and CDR2 SQIVND (reference sequence). CDR3 loop: CAKDRGNQPQHF. The CDR3 DNA sequence: TGTGCCAAAGACAGAGGCAATCAGCCCCAGCATTTT. Full variable domain (missing parts from reference TRBV19 and TRBJ1-5): DGGITQSPKYLFRKEGQNVTLSCEQNLNHDAMYWYRQDPGQGLRLIYYSQIVNDFQKGDIAEGYSVSREKKESFPLTVTSAQKNPTAFYLCAKDRGNQPQHFGDGTRLSIL.

This chain joins TRBV11-3 and TRBJ2-7; 11 bases align to TRBD1. The CDR3 length is 14 residues. V lost 5 bases to trimming and J lost 7 bases; unmatched junction nucleotides: 7. Germline-derived CDR1 and CDR2 are SGHNT and YENEEA. CDR3 sequence reads: CASSADRGQGEQYF. CDR3 nucleotides: TGTGCCAGCAGCGCGGACAGGGGGCAGGGGGAGCAGTACTTC.

The gene calls are TRBV30 and TRBJ1-2, with D unresolved. CDR1 and CDR2 from the germline V gene are GTSNPN and SVGIG (reference sequence). V was pared by 0 bases and J by 6 bases, with 11 bases between. The CDR3 length is 13 residues. The CDR3 loop is CAWSVSGVDGYTF. The CDR3 DNA sequence: TGTGCCTGGAGTGTATCCGGGGTAGATGGCTACACCTTC.

Turning to this clone: Other DNA sequences in the sample encode the same CDR3. The V and J genes are TRBV6-1 and TRBJ1-1; D call uncertain. V was shortened by 2 bases and J by 0 bases, with 7 bases between the two germline ends. Germline V gives CDR1 MNHNS, CDR2 SASEGT. CDR3 length: 14 residues. CDR3 loop: CASSEPGLNTEAFF. The DNA for the CDR3 is TGTGCCAGCAGTGAACCAGGTTTGAACACTGAAGCTTTCTTT.

This clone was detected only once. V usage is TRBV10-3 and J usage is TRBJ1-5; no clear D gene. The CDR3 contains 13 residues. Trimming stripped 5 bases from V and 4 bases from J, with 9 bases between. Germline V gene lookup returns CDR1 ENHRY and CDR2 SYGVKD. The CDR3 DNA reads TGTGCCATCAGTAACAGAGGGAATCAGCCCCAGCATTTT. Protein product: CAISNRGNQPQHF.

This chain links TRBV30 with TRBJ1-2; 10 bases agree with TRBD1. The CDR3 has 14 amino acids. The J segment lost 6 bases and the V segment lost 4 bases, leaving 8 bases of the junction unmatched. Germline CDR1 GTSNPN, CDR2 SVGIG (reference sequence). CDR3 protein: CAWTKGTGVHGYTF. CDR3 sequence (DNA): TGTGCCTGGACCAAGGGGACAGGGGTGCATGGCTACACCTTC. Combining the CDR3 with reference TRBV30 and TRBJ1-2 gives the whole variable domain SQTIHQWPATLVQPVGSPLSLECTVEGTSNPNLYWYRQAAGRGLQLLFYSVGIGQISSEVPQNLSASRPQDRQFILSSKKLLLSDSGFYLCAWTKGTGVHGYTFGSGTRLTVV.

The gene calls are TRBV7-8 and TRBJ1-1, with TRBD1 matching over 9 bases. Trimming removed 5 bases from V and 7 bases from J; junction bases left unmatched: 8. The V gene's germline CDR1 is SGHVS and CDR2 FQNEAQ. There are 14 residues in the CDR3. The CDR3 loop reads CASSQGQGFGEAFF. The CDR3 nucleotides are TGTGCCAGCAGCCAAGGACAGGGGTTTGGTGAAGCTTTCTTT.

V and J are TRBV5-1 and TRBJ2-2; 8 bases align to TRBD1. CDR1 and CDR2 from the germline V gene are SGHRS and YFSETQ. J was trimmed by 1 base and V by 1 base; bases with no gene match: 3. This CDR3 region has 16 residues. In DNA form, the CDR3 reads TGCGCCAGCAGCTTGACCGGGACAGGGAACACCGGGGAGCTGTTTTTT. Amino acids: CASSLTGTGNTGELFF.

The genes are TRBV19 and TRBJ2-3; TRBD1 agrees at 8 bases. The CDR3 has 16 amino acids. The V gene end was trimmed by 5 bases and the J gene end by 1 base; junction bases not matched to a gene: 8. Germline loops: CDR1 LNHDA, CDR2 SQIVND (reference sequence). The CDR3 region has the DNA TGTGCCAGTAGTCCCAGGGGGCAGAGTCGCACAGATACGCAGTATTTT. This encodes CASSPRGQSRTDTQYF.

In DNA form, the CDR3 reads TGTGCCAGCAGCTTAGGACTAGAGGAGACCCAGTACTTC. Its protein product is CASSLGLEETQYF. The chain joins TRBV13 to TRBJ2-5, with D perhaps TRBD2 (5 bases). The CDR3 totals 13 residues. Germline CDR1 is PRHDT and CDR2 is FYEKMQ (reference sequence). Deletions cut 0 bases from V and 5 bases from J, with 7 bases between.

The CDR3 region is CASKTGSNQPQHF. CDR3 DNA sequence: TGTGCCAGCAAGACAGGGAGCAATCAGCCCCAGCATTTT. The chain is built from TRBV28 and TRBJ1-5; 7 bases are shared with TRBD1. J gave up 1 base and V 7 bases, and 1 base lay outside the gene matches. Germline V gene lookup returns CDR1 MDHEN and CDR2 SYDVKM. The CDR3 has 13 residues.

This clone was seen only a few times. This rearrangement joins TRBV29-1 to TRBJ1-2; the match to TRBD1 covers 9 bases. The junction had 5 bases not matched to a gene; V was cut back by 7 bases and J by 8 bases. Germline V CDR1 and CDR2: SQVTM, ANQGSEA. The CDR3 runs 11 residues. This chain's CDR3 is CSGGQGDGYTF. The CDR3 DNA follows: TGCAGCGGGGGACAGGGCGACGGCTACACCTTC.

The gene calls are TRBV6-5 and TRBJ1-1, with a weak D call TRBD1 (6 bases). V lost 5 bases and J lost 4, with 17 bases in between. The CDR3 has 15 amino acids. CDR1 and CDR2 from the germline V gene are MNHEY and SVGAGI. This CDR3 reads CASSRGGQILTEAFF. CDR3 bases: TGTGCCAGCAGTCGCGGGGGGCAAATCCTCACTGAAGCTTTCTTT.

This clone was seen only a few times. The chain combines TRBV3-1 (or the pseudogene TRBV3-2) with TRBJ1-2; 9 nucleotides match TRBD1. Germline V gene data show CDR1 as LGHDT and CDR2 as YNNKEL (reference sequence). Unmatched junction bases numbered 5, after V lost 4 bases and J lost 5 bases. The CDR3 has 14 residues. CDR3 amino acids: CASSRGTGLYGYTF. The CDR3 nucleotides read TGTGCCAGCAGCCGAGGGACAGGGCTGTATGGCTACACCTTC.

The chain links TRBV20-1 to TRBJ2-5; TRBD2 might be the D (6 bases). Germline CDR1 DFQATT, CDR2 SNEGSKA (reference sequence). Trimming cost V 5 bases and J 4 bases, with 8 bases left between them. The CDR3 is 11 residues long. The CDR3 nucleotides read TGCAGTGCTCAGGGAGGAGAGACCCAGTACTTC. As protein: CSAQGGETQYF.

V gene TRBV2 combines with J gene TRBJ2-5; TRBD2 might be the D (6 bases). Germline V CDR1 and CDR2: SNHLY, FYNNEI. This CDR3 is built from 14 residues. V was shortened by 3 bases and J by 5 bases, with 13 bases between the two germline ends. This CDR3 reads CASSDWRDRETQYF. The CDR3, as DNA: TGTGCCAGCAGTGATTGGCGGGATCGGGAGACCCAGTACTTC. The full variable domain, rest sourced from reference TRBV2 and TRBJ2-5, is EPEVTQTPSHQVTQMGQEVILRCVPISNHLYFYWYRQILGQKVEFLVSFYNNEISEKSEIFDDQFSVERPDGSNFTLKIRSTKLEDSAMYFCASSDWRDRETQYFGPGTRLLVL.

This clone was recorded once. This chain uses TRBV3-1 (or the pseudogene TRBV3-2) with TRBJ1-1; D uncertain. Germline V CDR1 and CDR2: LGHDT, YNNKEL (reference sequence). The CDR3 loop spans 14 amino acids. Trimming stripped 4 bases from V and 3 bases from J, with 12 bases between. The CDR3 reads CASSRGIYYTEAFF. The CDR3 nucleotides are TGTGCCAGCAGCCGAGGGATTTACTACACTGAAGCTTTCTTT.

V is TRBV25-1 and J is TRBJ1-1; no clear D. The CDR3 runs 13 residues. CDR1 MGHDK and CDR2 SYGVNS come from the germline V gene. The V and J ends lost 6 bases and 3 bases respectively, with 11 bases between them. This CDR3 reads CASSRSKHTEAFF. As DNA, the CDR3 is TGTGCCAGCAGCCGGTCGAAGCACACTGAAGCTTTCTTT.

The chain is built from TRBV6-5 and TRBJ2-7, with a possible D match to TRBD2 (5 bases). Per germline, CDR1 MNHEY and CDR2 SVGAGI. Trimming took off 2 bases at V and 3 bases at J, with 11 bases between the two ends. This CDR3 has 14 amino acids. CDR3 in amino acids: CASSYGRGVYEQYF. The DNA of the CDR3 is TGTGCCAGCAGTTACGGACGGGGAGTCTACGAGCAGTACTTC.

The J gene is TRBJ2-5, the V gene TRBV7-9, with 9 bases identical to TRBD2. The germline V gene encodes CDR1 SEHNR and CDR2 FQNEAQ (reference sequence). The CDR3 is made up of 10 amino acids. J was trimmed by 13 bases and V by 5 bases; bases with no gene match: 2. The CDR3 DNA is TGTGCCAGCAGCCCAGCGGGAGGGTACTTC. Translated: CASSPAGGYF.

V is TRBV7-8 and J is TRBJ2-3; TRBD2 matches at 7 bases. Germline values: CDR1 SGHVS, CDR2 FQNEAQ. J was trimmed by 4 bases and V by 6 bases; bases with no gene match: 13. The CDR3 runs 16 residues. The CDR3: CASSFALAGRSDTQYF. The CDR3 DNA reads as TGTGCCAGCAGTTTTGCCTTAGCGGGTCGATCAGATACGCAGTATTTT.

This clone has more than one count but fewer than ten. The chain is built from TRBV18 and TRBJ1-2, with D hard to call. With 0 bases removed from V and 7 bases from J, the gap between germline ends came to 9 bases. The CDR3 is 13 amino acids. Per germline, CDR1 KGHSH and CDR2 LQKENI. The CDR3 DNA reads TGTGCCAGCTCACCACCCTCATTAGTTGGCTACACCTTC. Its protein product is CASSPPSLVGYTF.

The J gene is TRBJ1-1, the V gene TRBV5-4, with D tentatively TRBD1 (6 bases). Per the germline V gene, CDR1 is SGHNT and CDR2 is YYREEE (reference sequence). The V end was cut by 1 base, the J end by 1 base, with 11 bases between. The CDR3 contains 15 residues. DNA of the CDR3: TGTGCCAGCAGCTTGTTGGACAGTTGGAACACTGAAGCTTTCTTT. This encodes CASSLLDSWNTEAFF.

This clone appeared a few times. The chain links TRBV19 to TRBJ1-5, with 7 positions matching TRBD1. The CDR3 covers 15 residues. Germline values: CDR1 LNHDA, CDR2 SQIVND (reference sequence). V lost 7 bases, J lost 3 bases, and 9 bases stayed unmatched. As DNA, the CDR3 is TGTGCCAGTACCATTGGAGGGGGCTCCAATCAGCCCCAGCATTTT. Translating gives CASTIGGGSNQPQHF.

This chain uses TRBV6-6 with TRBJ1-4, with 8 bases fitting TRBD1. Germline loops: CDR1 MNHNY, CDR2 SVGAGI (reference sequence). The CDR3 is made up of 14 amino acids. V trimming: 4 bases; J trimming: 8 bases; junction bases outside the gene matches: 6. CDR3 loop: CASSSSGGGEKLFF. CDR3 coding DNA: TGTGCCAGCAGTTCCTCAGGGGGCGGGGAAAAACTGTTTTTT.

This clone came up a few times. The V and J genes are TRBV3-1 (or the pseudogene TRBV3-2) and TRBJ1-1; D gene unclear. Germline assignment: CDR1 LGHDT and CDR2 YNNKEL (reference sequence). The CDR3 totals 17 residues. V lost 1 base, J lost 2 bases, and 17 bases lay in between. CDR3 DNA sequence: TGTGCCAGCAGCCAAGGTTTTTACGTCACAGCAAACACTGAAGCTTTCTTT. Amino acids: CASSQGFYVTANTEAFF.

The V gene is TRBV4-1, the J gene TRBJ1-2; the match to TRBD1 covers 7 bases. The CDR3 is 15 amino acids. Trimming took 4 bases from V and 0 from J; bases not matched to a gene: 5. Germline loops: CDR1 MGHRA, CDR2 YSYEKL. CDR3 coding DNA: TGCGCCAGCAGCCCTGGGACAGTCGCTAACTATGGCTACACCTTC. This encodes CASSPGTVANYGYTF.

V gene TRBV21-1 combines with J gene TRBJ1-5. TRBV21-1 is reported as a pseudogene. This CDR3 has 16 amino acids. CDR3 loop: CASSKMVRRGGSAPAF. The CDR3 DNA follows: TGTGCCAGCAGCAAAATGGTTAGGCGGGGTGGCTCAGCCCCAGCATTT.